This T cell receptor beta chain was recorded in a study of OX40 agonist ivuxolimab in advanced cancers. Whole-study results and caveats: Fewer expanded clones were found on average in CD4+ than in CD8+ T cells. Some patients without response likewise showed low normalized clonal expansion.

TCRdb's copy holds only in-frame clones and misses some; the assay was immunoSEQ multiplex PCR. The sample carries under 50,000 clones, approximately 87% recorded once. Germline V CDR1 and CDR2: MGHRA, YSYEKL. The CDR3 length is 14 residues. Trimming removed 5 bases at V and 2 bases at J, with 13 bases between. Autoimmune disease history or systemic immunosuppression excluded patients. Comments on this clone: Its target is unknown.

The sample consisted of CD4+ or CD8+ T cells sorted from blood, taken in a trial of the OX40 agonist ivuxolimab. The chain joins TRBV4-1 to TRBJ2-7; weak D call: TRBD2 (6 bases). The receptor was derived from an adult with an advanced solid tumor such as melanoma, head and neck, liver or kidney cancer. The CDR3: CASSEPGVAYEQYF. CDR3 sequence (DNA): TGCGCCAGCAGCGAACCGGGGGTAGCCTACGAGCAGTACTTC.